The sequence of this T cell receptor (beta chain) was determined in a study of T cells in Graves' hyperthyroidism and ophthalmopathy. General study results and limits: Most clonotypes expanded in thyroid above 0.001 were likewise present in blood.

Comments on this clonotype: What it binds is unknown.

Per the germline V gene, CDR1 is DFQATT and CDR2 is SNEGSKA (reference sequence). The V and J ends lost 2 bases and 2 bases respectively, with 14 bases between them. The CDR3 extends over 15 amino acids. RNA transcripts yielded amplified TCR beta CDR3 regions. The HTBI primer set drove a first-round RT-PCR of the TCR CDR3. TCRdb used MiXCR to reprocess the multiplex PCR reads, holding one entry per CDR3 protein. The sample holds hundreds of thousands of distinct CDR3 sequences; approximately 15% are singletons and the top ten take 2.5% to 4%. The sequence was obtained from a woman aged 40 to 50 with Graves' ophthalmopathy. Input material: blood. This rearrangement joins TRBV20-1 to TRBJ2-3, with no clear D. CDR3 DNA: TGCAGTGCTAGAAGGCCGGGTTCCTTCACAGATACGCAGTATTTT. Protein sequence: CSARRPGSFTDTQYF.